A single sample is the source of the 14 T cell receptor beta chains below, sequenced in a study of blood T cell repertoires in COVID-19. Measured with immunoSEQ multiplex PCR; TCRdb has only the in-frame clones, and not every one. Of about 64,000 clones listed, approximately 90% are singletons. Sequenced: PBMCs or T cells enriched from blood (not recorded which). Receptor source: a woman in her 40s who had recovered from COVID-19.

The J gene is TRBJ2-7, the V gene TRBV3-1 (or the pseudogene TRBV3-2); no definite D call. The V gene's germline CDR1 is LGHDT and CDR2 YNNKEL (reference sequence). V lost 0 bases, J lost 11 bases, and 26 bases lay in between. The CDR3 is 17 residues long. The CDR3 sequence is CASSQDGHLSGKYGKYF. CDR3 coding DNA: TGTGCCAGCAGCCAAGATGGCCACCTGTCAGGTAAGTATGGTAAGTACTTC.

The chain employs TRBV5-1 and TRBJ1-1; D possibly corresponds to TRBD1 (5 bases). CDR1 and CDR2 from the germline V gene are SGHRS and YFSETQ. There are 14 residues in the CDR3. The V end was cut by 4 bases, the J end by 7 bases, with 17 bases between. CDR3 bases: TGCGCCAGCAGCCTGAAGACAGCAAACTATGAAGCTTTCTTT. Protein product: CASSLKTANYEAFF.

V is TRBV10-3 and J is TRBJ1-1, with TRBD1 identical over 7 bases. Germline V gives CDR1 ENHRY, CDR2 SYGVKD. Germline trimming cut 7 bases from V and 0 bases from J; bases unmatched to any gene: 11. The CDR3 consists of 16 residues. CDR3 protein: CAITSRDRDLNTEAFF. In nucleotides, the CDR3 is TGTGCCATCACGAGTAGGGACAGAGATTTGAACACTGAAGCTTTCTTT.

The CDR3 region is CASSQTGRTDTQYF. DNA of the CDR3: TGTGCCAGCAGCCAAACGGGTCGCACAGATACGCAGTATTTT. The chain combines TRBV3-1 (or the pseudogene TRBV3-2) with TRBJ2-3; D remains ambiguous. V was trimmed by 2 bases and J by 1 base, leaving 7 bases between them. This CDR3 comprises 14 residues. The germline V gene encodes CDR1 LGHDT and CDR2 YNNKEL (reference sequence).

This clone was observed once. The rearrangement joins TRBV5-1 to TRBJ2-3; TRBD2 might be the D (5 bases). This CDR3 is built from 13 residues. Germline V gene lookup returns CDR1 SGHRS and CDR2 YFSETQ. Trimming shortened V by 5 bases and J by 4 bases, and 11 bases separated the two germline ends. CDR3 bases: TGCGCCAGCAGTAAATCCGGGGCAGATACGCAGTATTTT. It encodes CASSKSGADTQYF.

The chain carries TRBV6-6 and TRBJ2-2; a weak D match, TRBD2 (7 bases). This CDR3 region has 14 residues. Trimming removed 2 bases at V and 7 bases at J, with 11 bases between. From germline, CDR1 is MNHNY and CDR2 SVGAGI (reference sequence). CDR3: CASSYGGAIGELFF. CDR3 in DNA: TGTGCCAGCAGTTACGGGGGGGCAATCGGGGAGCTGTTTTTT.

The chain combines TRBV7-9 with TRBJ2-1; D not certain. Germline V gene lookup returns CDR1 SEHNR and CDR2 FQNEAQ (reference sequence). Deletions cut 5 bases from V and 6 bases from J, with 11 bases between. The CDR3 has 13 amino acids. CDR3 bases: TGTGCCAGCAGCAATAGACAAGTCAATGAGCAGTTCTTC. This sequence encodes CASSNRQVNEQFF.

The chain joins TRBV6-5 to TRBJ2-1; 14 bases map to TRBD2. In germline, CDR1 is MNHEY, CDR2 SVGAGI. This CDR3 comprises 15 residues. Trimming removed 7 bases from V and 7 bases from J; junction bases left unmatched: 6. The CDR3 here is CASKPWTSGGNEQFF. The CDR3 nucleotides are TGTGCCAGCAAACCTTGGACTAGCGGGGGGAATGAGCAGTTCTTC.

This clone is a singleton in its sample. The CDR3 here is CASSVSPVTTGTGSQAGTGELFF. The CDR3 region has the DNA TGTGCCAGCAGCGTCTCCCCCGTCACAACCGGGACAGGGAGTCAAGCTGGCACCGGGGAGCTGTTTTTT. The genes are TRBV9 and TRBJ2-2; 9 bases agree with TRBD1. V trimming: 2 bases; J trimming: 4 bases; junction bases outside the gene matches: 27. The CDR3 consists of 23 residues. Looked up from germline, CDR1 is SGDLS and CDR2 is YYNGEE.

This chain connects TRBV7-9 to TRBJ2-3; 7 nucleotides agree with TRBD1. The CDR3 is 15 residues long. V shed 2 bases and J 4 bases; nucleotides not matched to a gene: 6. Per the germline V gene, CDR1 is SEHNR and CDR2 is FQNEAQ (reference sequence). This CDR3 reads CASSLTRGRADTQYF. Here the CDR3 DNA reads TGTGCCAGCAGCTTAACGAGGGGGCGGGCAGATACGCAGTATTTT.

V usage is TRBV3-1 (or the pseudogene TRBV3-2) and J usage is TRBJ2-2; a weak D match, TRBD2 (6 bases). The CDR3 runs 16 residues. V lost 2 bases and J 3 bases, leaving 13 bases between the germline ends. The germline gives CDR1 LGHDT, CDR2 YNNKEL (reference sequence). The CDR3 bases are TGTGCCAGCAGCCAAAATACCGGGAGTTACACCGGGGAGCTGTTTTTT. It encodes CASSQNTGSYTGELFF.

The chain combines TRBV4-1 with TRBJ2-7; no definite D call. Trimming took off 6 bases at V and 2 bases at J, with 14 bases between the two ends. The V gene's germline CDR1 is MGHRA and CDR2 YSYEKL. There are 14 residues in the CDR3. CDR3: CASSVSPSPYEQYF. In DNA, the CDR3 is TGCGCCAGCAGTGTGTCCCCATCCCCCTACGAGCAGTACTTC.

This chain uses TRBV24-1 with TRBJ1-3, with 7 bases aligning to TRBD1. The CDR3 totals 15 residues. CDR1 and CDR2 (germline): KGHDR, SFDVKD. The junction had 9 bases not matched to a gene; V was cut back by 11 bases and J by 0 bases. The CDR3 is CANRTGEDSGNTIYF. CDR3 coding DNA: TGTGCCAACCGGACAGGCGAAGACTCTGGAAACACCATATATTTT.

The V call is TRBV5-1, the J call TRBJ2-5; D gene uncertain. The germline gives CDR1 SGHRS, CDR2 YFSETQ. V lost 0 bases, J lost 1 base, and 7 bases lay in between. The CDR3 length is 14 residues. The CDR3 region is CASSLAAGQETQYF. The CDR3 nucleotides are TGCGCCAGCAGCTTGGCTGCAGGCCAAGAGACCCAGTACTTC. Combining the CDR3 with reference TRBV5-1 and TRBJ2-5 gives the whole variable domain KAGVTQTPRYLIKTRGQQVTLSCSPISGHRSVSWYQQTPGQGLQFLFEYFSETQRNKGNFPGRFSGRQFSNSRSEMNVSTLELGDSALYLCASSLAAGQETQYFGPGTRLLVL.